This is a list of T cell receptor beta chains from one sample in a study of graft-versus-host responses after intestinal transplantation. No antigen is known for these receptors. Measured with immunoSEQ multiplex PCR; TCRdb has only the in-frame clones, and not every one. The sample lists tens of thousands of clones, around 93% occurring once. The sequencing used unstimulated CD8+ T cells sorted from spleen or lymph node cells, collected before transplant. Receptor source: a human donor who was the organ donor for an intestinal transplant. Each CDR3 is given with its conserved first and last residue. D genes are given only for firm matches. Size is omitted from some rows. Given values are once, few, many or a class for expanded clones.

. | TRBJ2-7 | TRBD2 | TRBV7-9 | CASSLGGGTSDYEQYF | TGTGCCAGCAGCTTAGGTGGAGGGACTAGCGACTACGAGCAGTACTTC
. | TRBJ2-2 | TRBD2 | TRBV9 | CASKGTSAGELFF | TGTGCCAGCAAAGGGACTAGTGCCGGGGAGCTGTTTTTT
few | TRBJ2-7 | TRBD2 | TRBV5-4 | CASSFLPTSSGSYEQYF | TGTGCCAGCAGCTTTCTCCCGACTAGCTCGGGCTCCTACGAGCAGTACTTC
. | TRBJ1-4 | . | TRBV27 | CASMGGTKEGKLFF | TGTGCCAGCATGGGGGGGACAAAGGAAGGAAAACTGTTTTTT
. | TRBJ2-2 | TRBD2 | TRBV15 | CATSKVISTSGSEIGELFF | TGTGCCACCAGCAAAGTGATTTCGACTAGCGGGAGTGAAATCGGGGAGCTGTTTTTT
. | TRBJ2-3 | . | TRBV15 | CATSRGQKLSYSTDTQYF | TGTGCCACCAGCAGAGGACAGAAATTATCCTACAGCACAGATACGCAGTATTTT
. | TRBJ2-7 | TRBD1 | TRBV19 | CASSTHQTGVVDEQYF | TGTGCCAGTAGTACCCACCAAACAGGGGTAGTGGACGAGCAGTACTTC
. | TRBJ1-6 | . | TRBV7-9 | CASRAPGYSPLHF | TGTGCCAGCAGGGCACCAGGGTATTCACCCCTCCACTTT
. | TRBJ2-7 | . | TRBV4-1 | CASSQGSEAPYEQYF | TGCGCCAGCAGCCAAGGAAGTGAGGCGCCCTACGAGCAGTACTTC
. | TRBJ1-2 | . | TRBV19 | CASSPALGYGYTF | TGTGCCAGTAGTCCAGCCCTAGGCTATGGCTACACCTTC
. | TRBJ1-2 | TRBD1 | TRBV5-1 | CATGTGESYGYTF | TGCGCCACCGGGACAGGGGAATCCTATGGCTACACCTTC
. | TRBJ2-5 | . | TRBV4-1 | CASSRGVRGETQYF | TGCGCCAGCAGCCGGGGTGTGAGGGGGGAGACCCAGTACTTC
. | TRBJ1-1 | TRBD1 | TRBV2 | CASSRRDRGYTEAFF | TGTGCCAGCAGTCGCCGGGACAGGGGGTACACTGAAGCTTTCTTT
. | TRBJ2-4 | TRBD1 | TRBV6-5 | CASSPGQGVDIQYF | TGTGCCAGCTCCCCGGGACAGGGAGTAGACATTCAGTACTTC
. | TRBJ1-1 | . | TRBV28 | CASSLNPQGTEAFF | TGTGCCAGCAGTTTAAATCCTCAGGGCACTGAAGCTTTCTTT
. | TRBJ1-2 | TRBD1 | TRBV5-6 | CASSWPGTEHGYTF | TGTGCCAGCAGCTGGCCCGGGACAGAGCATGGCTACACCTTC
. | TRBJ2-2 | . | TRBV30 | CAWSDNAGTFWTGELFF | TGTGCCTGGAGCGACAACGCCGGGACTTTCTGGACCGGGGAGCTGTTTTTT
. | TRBJ2-3 | TRBD2 | TRBV4-2 | CASSQDKDSGDSTDTQYF | TGTGCCAGCAGCCAAGATAAGGATAGCGGGGATAGCACAGATACGCAGTATTTT
once | TRBJ2-7 | . | TRBV25-1 | CASSSQGHEQYF | TGTGCCAGCAGCTCACAGGGTCACGAGCAGTACTTC
. | TRBJ2-7 | . | TRBV7-2 | CASSLDPSTYEQYF | TGTGCCAGCAGCTTAGACCCTAGTACCTACGAGCAGTACTTC
. | TRBJ2-1 | TRBD1 | TRBV7-9 | CASSSPGGPDNEQFF | TGTGCCAGCAGCTCCCCAGGGGGTCCCGACAATGAGCAGTTCTTC
. | TRBJ2-1 | TRBD1 | TRBV4-1 | CASSHPIEQGASAYNEQFF | TGCGCCAGCAGCCATCCAATCGAACAGGGGGCTAGCGCTTACAATGAGCAGTTCTTC
. | TRBJ2-7 | TRBD2 | TRBV7-9 | CASSMTSGGPYEQYF | TGTGCCAGCAGTATGACTAGCGGGGGTCCCTACGAGCAGTACTTC
once | TRBJ2-5 | . | TRBV9 | CASSVFAGQETQYF | TGTGCCAGCAGCGTGTTCGCGGGACAAGAGACCCAGTACTTC
. | TRBJ1-5 | . | TRBV27 | CASRGVKGNQPQHF | TGTGCCAGCAGAGGGGTTAAGGGTAATCAGCCCCAGCATTTT
few | TRBJ2-1 | TRBD2 | TRBV6-1 | CASSEVAGSYNEQFF | TGTGCCAGCAGTGAGGTAGCGGGCTCCTACAATGAGCAGTTCTTC
. | TRBJ2-1 | . | TRBV21-1 | CASSKRGGSSYNEQFF | TGTGCCAGCAGCAAACGGGGGGGAAGCTCCTACAATGAGCAGTTCTTC
. | TRBJ1-1 | . | TRBV2 | CASSEARTDEAFF | TGTGCCAGCAGTGAAGCGCGGACAGATGAAGCTTTCTTT
. | TRBJ1-1 | . | TRBV25-1 | CASTQGGSEAFF | TGTGCCAGCACCCAGGGAGGCTCTGAAGCTTTCTTT
. | TRBJ1-1 | . | TRBV9 | CASSDGQLNTEAFF | TGTGCCAGCAGCGACGGACAGCTAAACACTGAAGCTTTCTTT
. | TRBJ2-5 | . | TRBV7-9 | CASSFRETQYF | TGTGCCAGCAGCTTCCGAGAGACCCAGTACTTC
. | TRBJ2-7 | TRBD1 | TRBV11-2 | CASSLGTGTYEQYF | TGTGCCAGCAGCTTAGGGACAGGGACCTACGAGCAGTACTTC
. | TRBJ2-7 | . | TRBV7-8 | CASSFVASTYEQYF | TGTGCCAGCAGCTTCGTGGCCTCGACCTACGAGCAGTACTTC
. | TRBJ2-7 | . | TRBV20-1 | CSASRYYEQYF | TGCAGTGCTAGTAGATACTACGAGCAGTACTTC
once | TRBJ2-7 | . | TRBV6-1 | CASSEVYREPYEQYF | TGTGCCAGCAGTGAGGTTTACAGGGAACCCTACGAGCAGTACTTC
. | TRBJ2-7 | TRBD1 | TRBV27 | CASSLFGTGGYEQYF | TGTGCCAGCAGTTTATTCGGGACAGGGGGCTACGAGCAGTACTTC
. | TRBJ1-1 | . | TRBV4-2 | CASSQDFATEAFF | TGTGCCAGCAGCCAAGATTTCGCGACTGAAGCTTTCTTT
once | TRBJ1-2 | TRBD1 | TRBV28 | CASSLNQGALPADYGYTF | TGTGCCAGCAGTTTAAACCAGGGGGCGCTCCCCGCTGACTATGGCTACACCTTC
. | TRBJ2-7 | TRBD1 | TRBV29-1 | CSGSRGPYEQYF | TGCAGCGGAAGCAGGGGGCCGTACGAGCAGTACTTC
. | TRBJ2-3 | TRBD2 | TRBV7-9 | CASSLSGRADTQYF | TGTGCCAGCTCCCTTAGTGGGAGGGCAGATACGCAGTATTTT
. | TRBJ2-5 | . | TRBV13 | CASSWEKNQETQYF | TGTGCCAGCAGCTGGGAGAAAAACCAAGAGACCCAGTACTTC
. | TRBJ2-1 | . | TRBV27 | CASSLLQSNEQFF | TGTGCCAGCAGTTTATTACAGAGCAATGAGCAGTTCTTC
. | TRBJ1-2 | . | TRBV7-9 | CASSGPGQGGAYYGYTF | TGTGCCAGCAGCGGACCGGGGCAGGGCGGGGCGTACTATGGCTACACCTTC
. | TRBJ2-7 | . | TRBV9 | CASSVGSRYEQYF | TGTGCCAGCAGCGTAGGTTCGAGGTACGAGCAGTACTTC
. | TRBJ2-3 | TRBD2 | TRBV5-1 | CASSLLAGASDTQYF | TGCGCCAGCAGCTTGTTAGCGGGAGCATCAGATACGCAGTATTTT
. | TRBJ2-6 | . | TRBV15 | CATSRDQKGANVLTF | TGTGCCACCAGCAGAGATCAGAAGGGGGCCAACGTCCTGACTTTC
. | TRBJ1-5 | TRBD1 | TRBV28 | CATADRDLGNQPQHF | TGTGCCACCGCGGACAGGGACCTTGGTAATCAGCCCCAGCATTTT
. | TRBJ2-2 | TRBD1 | TRBV4-3 | CASSQEVVDRGPTGELFF | TGCGCCAGCAGCCAAGAAGTAGTCGACAGGGGACCAACCGGGGAGCTGTTTTTT
. | TRBJ2-1 | . | TRBV27 | CASSLGGGAGGDEQFF | TGTGCCAGCAGTTTAGGTGGAGGGGCAGGCGGTGATGAGCAGTTCTTC
. | TRBJ1-1 | TRBD1 | TRBV28 | CASSWGQGVNTEAFF | TGTGCCAGCAGTTGGGGACAGGGGGTAAACACTGAAGCTTTCTTT
. | TRBJ2-7 | TRBD2 | TRBV10-3 | CAIRGTSGVYEQYF | TGTGCCATCAGGGGGACTAGCGGGGTTTACGAGCAGTACTTC
. | TRBJ2-7 | TRBD2 | TRBV4-1 | CASSQASGGAWSYEQYF | TGCGCCAGCAGCCAAGCGAGCGGGGGCGCCTGGTCCTACGAGCAGTACTTC
. | TRBJ2-1 | . | TRBV4-3 | CASSQGYARLDSEQFF | TGCGCCAGCAGCCAAGGGTATGCCCGATTGGACAGCGAGCAGTTCTTC
. | TRBJ2-3 | . | TRBV5-1 | CASSLYADTQYF | TGCGCCAGCAGCTTGTATGCAGATACGCAGTATTTT
. | TRBJ2-2 | TRBD1 | TRBV19 | CASSPDGTGGLRELFF | TGTGCCAGTAGTCCCGACGGGACAGGGGGCTTGCGGGAGCTGTTTTTT